This T cell receptor beta chain stems from a study of blood T cell repertoires in COVID-19. Overall study: Material from acute and convalescent COVID-19 was sourced from the United States, Italy and Spain.

Looked up from germline, CDR1 is SGHNT and CDR2 is YENEEA. V shed 7 bases, J shed 3 bases, and the junction held 9 bases outside the gene matches. CDR3 size: 14 residues. Original data processing: Reference gene primer amplification gave nucleated cell count estimates. This table comes from immunoSEQ multiplex PCR, and its TCRdb copy is limited to in-frame clones, with some not included. V, J and clone size derive from that table, while D and trimming were established from the DNA sequence. Of under 250,000 clones in the sample, approximately 85% were seen once. The TCR was taken from a man aged 50 to 59 with acute or convalescent COVID-19. Sequencing was done on a sample of peripheral blood. This sequence joins TRBV11-3 and TRBJ2-7; 7 bases are a match to TRBD1. The DNA of the CDR3 is TGTGCCAGCACCCCTACAGGGGTCTTCTACGAGCAGTACTTC. The encoded protein is CASTPTGVFYEQYF.